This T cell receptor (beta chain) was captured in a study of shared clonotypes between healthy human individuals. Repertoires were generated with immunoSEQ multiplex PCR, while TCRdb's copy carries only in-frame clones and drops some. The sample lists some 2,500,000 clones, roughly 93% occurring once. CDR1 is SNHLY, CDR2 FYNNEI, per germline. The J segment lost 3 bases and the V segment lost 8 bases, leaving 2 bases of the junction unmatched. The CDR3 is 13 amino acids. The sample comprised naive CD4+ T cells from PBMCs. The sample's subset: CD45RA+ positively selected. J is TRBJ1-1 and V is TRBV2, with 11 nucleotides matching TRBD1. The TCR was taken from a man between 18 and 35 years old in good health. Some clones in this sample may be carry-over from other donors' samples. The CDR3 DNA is TGTGCCAGCTGGGACAGGGGGTACACTGAAGCTTTCTTT. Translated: CASWDRGYTEAFF.